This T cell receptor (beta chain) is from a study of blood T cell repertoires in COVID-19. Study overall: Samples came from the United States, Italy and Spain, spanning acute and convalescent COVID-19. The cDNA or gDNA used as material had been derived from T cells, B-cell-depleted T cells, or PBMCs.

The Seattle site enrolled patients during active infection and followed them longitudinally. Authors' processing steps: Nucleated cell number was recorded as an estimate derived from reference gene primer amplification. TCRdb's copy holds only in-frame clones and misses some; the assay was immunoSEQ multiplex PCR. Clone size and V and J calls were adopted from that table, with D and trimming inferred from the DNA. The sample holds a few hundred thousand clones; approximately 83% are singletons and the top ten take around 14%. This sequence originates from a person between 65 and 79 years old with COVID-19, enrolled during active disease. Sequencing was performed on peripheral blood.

The CDR3 nucleotides read TGCGCCAGCAGCATTACAGGGGGTCCTAATGAAAAACTGTTTTTT. Translating it yields CASSITGGPNEKLFF. The chain combines TRBV5-1 with TRBJ1-4; 8 bases align to TRBD1. Germline V gene data show CDR1 as SGHRS and CDR2 as YFSETQ. The CDR3 is made up of 15 amino acids. The ends lost 4 bases at V and 3 bases at J; junction bases unmatched: 5.